This entry features one T cell receptor beta chain sequence. Generated by immunoSEQ multiplex PCR, the TCRdb table keeps only in-frame clones and is missing some. The top ten clones hold around 5% of a sample with about 26,000 clones, around 70% of them seen once. From germline, CDR1 is SQVTM and CDR2 ANQGSEA. V lost 4 bases and J lost 3; bases outside the gene matches: 2. The CDR3 totals 14 residues. These data belong to a study of immune evolution from preneoplasia to lung adenocarcinoma. This sequence joins TRBV29-1 and TRBJ2-2; TRBD1 matches 10 bases. Sequences were obtained from FFPE invasive lung adenocarcinoma tissue. The source is a person between 55 and 69 years old with invasive lung adenocarcinoma. Some clones in this sample may be carry-over from other donors' samples. The CDR3 reads CSVAGTGDTGELFF. CDR3 nucleotides: TGCAGCGTTGCCGGGACAGGGGACACCGGGGAGCTGTTTTTT.